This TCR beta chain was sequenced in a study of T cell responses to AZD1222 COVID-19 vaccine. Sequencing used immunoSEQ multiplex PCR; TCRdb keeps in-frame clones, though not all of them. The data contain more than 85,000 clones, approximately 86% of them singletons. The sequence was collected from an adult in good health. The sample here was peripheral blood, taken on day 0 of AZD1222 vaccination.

CDR3 DNA sequence: TGTGCCAGCAGCGGAGGGTGGCCCAATGAGCAGTTCTTC. Translating gives CASSGGWPNEQFF. V gene TRBV28 combines with J gene TRBJ2-1, with D perhaps TRBD2 (6 bases). CDR3 length equals 13 residues. Germline CDR1 reads MDHEN; CDR2 reads SYDVKM. V was shortened by 6 bases and J by 6 bases, with 12 bases between the two germline ends.